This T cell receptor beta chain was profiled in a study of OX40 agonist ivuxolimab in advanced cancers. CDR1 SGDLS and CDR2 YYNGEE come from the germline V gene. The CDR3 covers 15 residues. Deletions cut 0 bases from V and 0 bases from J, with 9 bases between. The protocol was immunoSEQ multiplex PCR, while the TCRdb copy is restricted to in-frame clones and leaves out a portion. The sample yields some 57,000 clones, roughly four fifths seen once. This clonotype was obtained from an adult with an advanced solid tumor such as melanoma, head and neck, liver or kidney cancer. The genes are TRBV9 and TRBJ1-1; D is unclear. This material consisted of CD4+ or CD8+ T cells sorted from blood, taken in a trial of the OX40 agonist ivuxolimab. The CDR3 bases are TGTGCCAGCAGCGTAGGAGGGCAGCTGAACACTGAAGCTTTCTTT. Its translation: CASSVGGQLNTEAFF.